This is a list of T cell receptor beta chains from one sample in a study of Ad26.COV2.S vaccination and SARS-CoV-2 variants. The assay was immunoSEQ multiplex PCR, and TCRdb's table has in-frame clones only and misses some. The data show over 85,000 clones, with less than 85% seen just once and about a sixth held by the top ten. The material sequenced was peripheral blood, taken after recovery from COVID-19. The receptors stem from a human donor who had recovered from COVID-19. The conserved cysteine and the conserved F or W are not part of the CDR3 here.

>TRBJ2-5|TRBV7-8
ASSLWDRGGETQY
>TRBJ2-1|TRBV5-1
ASSLAGAPNEQF
>TRBJ2-1|TRBV5-5
ASSLGAGFNEQF
>TRBJ1-4|TRBV15
ATHSRRTSTNEKLF
>TRBJ1-2|TRBV20-1
SASNQGANGYT
>TRBJ1-1|TRBV11-2
ASSLGTGGTTEAF
>TRBJ1-1|TRBV9
ASSVDGELTF
>TRBJ1-2|TRBV6-1
ASSESGGFYGYT
>TRBJ1-5|TRBV28
ASRSVTGVINSNQPQH
>TRBJ2-1|TRBV29-1
SVEDFWIASSYNEQF
>TRBJ2-2|TRBV12-3/TRBV12-4
ASSIQGGGELF
>TRBJ2-6|TRBV16
ARIFEGGSGANVLT
>TRBJ2-3|TRBV28
ASSLLLAGSRADTQY
>TRBJ2-7|TRBV7-8
ASSFKREGPYEQY
>TRBJ2-7|TRBV4-1
ASSPAGGRTYEQY
>TRBJ1-2|TRBV4-3
ASSQDLTGGAYGYT
>TRBJ1-1|TRBV29-1
SVVGNTEAF
>TRBJ2-1|TRBV7-8
ASTLDPRGYEQF
>TRBJ1-2|TRBV19
ASSQGNVGYT
>TRBJ2-3|TRBV7-9
ASSRTTGTDTQY
>TRBJ1-1|TRBV6-5
ASRSTGITEAF
>TRBJ1-1|TRBV9
ASSVRGDTEAF
>TRBJ2-2|TRBV5-1
ASSLEQAFTGELF
>TRBJ1-3|TRBV7-9
ASSSTTEGSTGNTIY
>TRBJ1-1|TRBV2
ASSPTGSNTEAF
>TRBJ2-3|TRBV5-1
ASSLARLSGTASTDTQY
>TRBJ1-5|TRBV6-5
ASRRGTGGQPQH
>TRBJ2-4|TRBV5-4
ASSLVGPNIQY
>TRBJ1-2|TRBV29-1
SVEEGSYGYT
>TRBJ2-5|TRBV5-1
ASSPVGQGAMETQY
>TRBJ2-1|TRBV12-3/TRBV12-4
ASSFTRFSEQF
>TRBJ2-5|TRBV29-1
SVELRPRETQY
>TRBJ1-3|TRBV15
ATRGGHRSRNTIY